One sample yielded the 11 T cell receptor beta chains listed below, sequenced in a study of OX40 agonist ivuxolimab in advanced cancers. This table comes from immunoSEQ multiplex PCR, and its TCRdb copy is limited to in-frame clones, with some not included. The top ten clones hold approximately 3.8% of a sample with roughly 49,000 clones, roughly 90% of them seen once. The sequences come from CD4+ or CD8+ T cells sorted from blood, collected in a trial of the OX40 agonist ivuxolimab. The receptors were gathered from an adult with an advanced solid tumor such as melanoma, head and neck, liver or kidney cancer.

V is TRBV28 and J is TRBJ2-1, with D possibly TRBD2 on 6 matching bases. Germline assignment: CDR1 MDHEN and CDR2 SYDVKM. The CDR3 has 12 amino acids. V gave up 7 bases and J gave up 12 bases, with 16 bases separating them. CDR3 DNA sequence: TGTGCCAGCAAAAGACTAGAAGTGGGGCAGTTCTTC. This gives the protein CASKRLEVGQFF.

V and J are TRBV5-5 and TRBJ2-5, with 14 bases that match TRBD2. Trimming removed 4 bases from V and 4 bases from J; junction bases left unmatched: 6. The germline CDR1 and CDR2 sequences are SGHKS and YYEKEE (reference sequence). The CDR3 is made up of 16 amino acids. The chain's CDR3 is CASSPPGTSGRETQYF. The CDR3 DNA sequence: TGTGCCAGCAGCCCACCAGGGACTAGCGGGAGAGAGACCCAGTACTTC. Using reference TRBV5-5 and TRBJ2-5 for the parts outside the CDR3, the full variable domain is DAGVTQSPTHLIKTRGQQVTLRCSPISGHKSVSWYQQVLGQGPQFIFQYYEKEERGRGNFPDRFSARQFPNYSSELNVNALLLGDSALYLCASSPPGTSGRETQYFGPGTRLLVL.

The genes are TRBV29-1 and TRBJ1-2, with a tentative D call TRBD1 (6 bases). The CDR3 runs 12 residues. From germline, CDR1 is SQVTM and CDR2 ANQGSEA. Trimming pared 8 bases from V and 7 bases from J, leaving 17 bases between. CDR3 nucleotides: TGCAGCTATTACGAAGGGGGGGCTGGCTACACCTTC. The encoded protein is CSYYEGGAGYTF.

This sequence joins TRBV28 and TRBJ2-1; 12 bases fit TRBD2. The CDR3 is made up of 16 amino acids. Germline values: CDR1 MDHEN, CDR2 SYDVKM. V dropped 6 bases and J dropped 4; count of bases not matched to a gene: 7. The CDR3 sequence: CASSPPGLAGYNEQFF. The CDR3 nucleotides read TGTGCCAGCAGCCCCCCGGGACTAGCGGGTTACAATGAGCAGTTCTTC. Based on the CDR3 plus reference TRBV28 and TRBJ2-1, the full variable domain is DVKVTQSSRYLVKRTGEKVFLECVQDMDHENMFWYRQDPGLGLRLIYFSYDVKMKEKGDIPEGYSVSREKKERFSLILESASTNQTSMYLCASSPPGLAGYNEQFFGPGTRLTVL.

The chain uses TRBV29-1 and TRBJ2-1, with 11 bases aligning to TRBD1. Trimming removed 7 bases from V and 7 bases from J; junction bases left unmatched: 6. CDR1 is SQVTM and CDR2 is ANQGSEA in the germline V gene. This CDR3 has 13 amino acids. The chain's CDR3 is CSAPGQGENEQFF. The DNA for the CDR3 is TGCAGCGCTCCGGGACAGGGGGAAAATGAGCAGTTCTTC.

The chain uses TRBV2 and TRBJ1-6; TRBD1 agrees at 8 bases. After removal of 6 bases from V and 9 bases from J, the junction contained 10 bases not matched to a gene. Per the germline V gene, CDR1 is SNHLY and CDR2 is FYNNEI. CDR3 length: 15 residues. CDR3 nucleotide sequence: TGTGCCAGCAGGATGGACAGGGCTGTGAGTTCACCCCTCCACTTT. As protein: CASRMDRAVSSPLHF.

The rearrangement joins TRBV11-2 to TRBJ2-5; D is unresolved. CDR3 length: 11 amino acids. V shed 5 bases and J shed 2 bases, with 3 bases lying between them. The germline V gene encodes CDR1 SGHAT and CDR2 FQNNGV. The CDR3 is CASSVQETQYF. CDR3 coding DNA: TGTGCCAGCAGCGTACAAGAGACCCAGTACTTC.

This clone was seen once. The DNA of the CDR3 is TGTGCCAGCAGTTACTCGATGGACAGAGGCGATACGCAGTATTTT. Protein: CASSYSMDRGDTQYF. The chain has TRBV6-9 and TRBJ2-3; D is possibly TRBD1 (6 bases). V was trimmed by 3 bases and J by 6 bases, leaving 16 bases between them. This CDR3 has 15 amino acids. Germline V lookup: CDR1 MNHGY, CDR2 SVAAGI.

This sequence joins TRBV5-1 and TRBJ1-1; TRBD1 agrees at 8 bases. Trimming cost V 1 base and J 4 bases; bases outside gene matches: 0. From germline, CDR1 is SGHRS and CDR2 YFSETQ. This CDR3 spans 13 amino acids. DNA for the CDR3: TGCGCCAGCAGCTTGACAGGGGGCACTGAAGCTTTCTTT. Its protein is CASSLTGGTEAFF.

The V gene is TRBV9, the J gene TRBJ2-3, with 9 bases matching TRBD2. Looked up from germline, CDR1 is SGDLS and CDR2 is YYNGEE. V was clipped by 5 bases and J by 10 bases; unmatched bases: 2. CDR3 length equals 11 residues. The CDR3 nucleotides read TGTGCCAGCAGTCGCGGGGGGGCGCAGTATTTT. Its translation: CASSRGGAQYF.

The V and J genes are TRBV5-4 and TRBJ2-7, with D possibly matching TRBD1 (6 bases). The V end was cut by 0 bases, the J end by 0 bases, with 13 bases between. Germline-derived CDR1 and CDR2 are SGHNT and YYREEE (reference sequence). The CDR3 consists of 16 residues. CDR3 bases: TGTGCCAGCAGCTTGGGACAGGACGTAAGCTCCTACGAGCAGTACTTC. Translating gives CASSLGQDVSSYEQYF.